The 6 T cell receptor beta chains in this list originate from one sample, sequenced in a study of blood T cells in healthy people across ages. For the second PCR, which ran for about 7 to 11 cycles, a sample-barcoded 5' primer and a J-beta primer mix were used. In TCRdb, the 5' RACE reads were re-called with MiXCR into one record per CDR3 protein. The data hold hundreds of thousands of distinct CDR3 sequences, with 62% observed a single time. What was sequenced was blood. The receptors originated from a man aged 30-40 years in good health.

The CDR3 DNA sequence: TGCAGTGCTAGAGATCTTGGCAGGAGCTCCTACGAGCAGTACTTC. Translated, it gives CSARDLGRSSYEQYF. V and J are TRBV20-1 and TRBJ2-7, with D unresolved. Germline V gives CDR1 DFQATT, CDR2 SNEGSKA (reference sequence). The CDR3 contains 15 residues. V gave up 0 bases and J gave up 0 bases, with 12 bases separating them.

Comment on this clonotype: Sequence at one end of the junction differs from germline and may be a read error. This rearrangement joins TRBV9 to TRBJ2-7; 7 positions agree with TRBD2. The length of the CDR3 is 14 residues. Germline V gene data show CDR1 as SGDLS and CDR2 as YYNGEE. CDR3 coding DNA: TGTGCCAGCAGCGTGAGCGGGGCTTCCTGCGAGCAGTACTTC. The encoded protein is CASSVSGASCEQYF.

The genes are TRBV4-2 and TRBJ2-4, with TRBD2 matching 12 bases. The end of the DNA aligns better with TRBJ2-7, so the J call may be wrong. CDR3 length: 15 residues. Germline CDR1 reads LGHNA; CDR2 reads YNFKEQ. The CDR3 nucleotides read TGTGCCAGCAGCCGACCTAGCGGGGGGGGATGCGAGCAGTACTTC. The encoded protein is CASSRPSGGGCEQYF.

The rearrangement uses TRBV25-1 and TRBJ2-2, with no clear D. Germline CDR1 MGHDK, CDR2 SYGVNS. The V gene lost 2 bases and the J gene lost 6 bases, with 13 bases spanning the gap. This CDR3 is built from 15 residues. CDR3 bases: TGTGCCAGCAGTGAAGTGGATAGAACCGCCGGGGAGCTGTTTTTT. Its protein is CASSEVDRTAGELFF.

This chain uses TRBV7-9 with TRBJ2-3, with 10 nucleotides matching TRBD2. Per germline, CDR1 SEHNR and CDR2 FQNEAQ (reference sequence). CDR3 length: 15 amino acids. The J segment lost 2 bases and the V segment lost 4 bases, leaving 3 bases of the junction unmatched. CDR3 amino acids: CASSYSGGPTDTQYF. In DNA, the CDR3 is TGTGCCAGCAGCTATAGCGGGGGGCCCACAGATACGCAGTATTTT. The whole variable domain, filled in from reference TRBV7-9 and TRBJ2-3, reads DTGVSQNPRHKITKRGQNVTFRCDPISEHNRLYWYRQTLGQGPEFLTYFQNEAQLEKSRLLSDRFSAERPKGSFSTLEIQRTEQGDSAMYLCASSYSGGPTDTQYFGPGTRLTVL.

This clonotype occurred a few times. The chain links TRBV7-2 to TRBJ2-5, with D unclear. Trimming took off 1 base at V and 6 bases at J, with 12 bases between the two ends. The CDR3 loop spans 14 amino acids. In germline, CDR1 is SGHTA, CDR2 FQGNSA. The CDR3 sequence is CASSLDGVRKTQYF. CDR3 nucleotide sequence: TGTGCCAGCAGCTTAGATGGGGTCCGAAAGACCCAGTACTTC.